This T cell receptor beta chain was captured in a study of T cells in Graves' hyperthyroidism and ophthalmopathy. Study-level information: Peripheral blood collection took place at initial diagnosis, before any treatment.

Researchers took RNA transcripts and amplified the TCR beta CDR3 regions from them. In the first-round RT-PCR of the TCR CDR3, the HTBI primer set was used. In TCRdb, the multiplex PCR reads were re-called with MiXCR into one record per CDR3 protein. The sample has hundreds of thousands of distinct CDR3 sequences, approximately 15% seen once. Germline V gives CDR1 SEHNR, CDR2 FQNEAQ (reference sequence). V lost 5 bases to trimming and J lost 5 bases; unmatched junction nucleotides: 8. This CDR3 is 15 amino acids long. This clonotype originated in a woman between 45 and 60 years old with Graves' ophthalmopathy. Sequencing used blood. The chain carries TRBV7-9 and TRBJ2-1; 8 nucleotides match TRBD1. CDR3 nucleotide sequence: TGTGCCAGCAGCGACCCGGACAGGGCCAACAATGAGCAGTTCTTC. It translates to CASSDPDRANNEQFF.